A single sample is the source of the 6 T cell receptor beta chains below, sequenced in a study of blood T cell repertoires in COVID-19. The data were produced by immunoSEQ multiplex PCR, yet TCRdb's version contains in-frame clones alone and is incomplete. The sample shows about 210,000 clones, around three quarters of them seen only once. Input material: peripheral blood. All receptors derive from a woman aged 70 to 79 with acute or convalescent COVID-19.

This chain connects TRBV3-1 (or the pseudogene TRBV3-2) to TRBJ2-3; TRBD2 aligns across 7 bases. The CDR3 totals 15 residues. V lost 5 bases to trimming and J lost 4 bases; unmatched junction nucleotides: 9. The germline V gene encodes CDR1 LGHDT and CDR2 YNNKEL (reference sequence). The CDR3 DNA reads as TGTGCCAGCAGCTCAAGACTAGCTGGGGCAGATACGCAGTATTTT. Its translation: CASSSRLAGADTQYF.

V usage is TRBV3-1 (or the pseudogene TRBV3-2) and J usage is TRBJ1-6, with unresolved D. This CDR3 is 14 amino acids long. Germline V gene lookup returns CDR1 LGHDT and CDR2 YNNKEL (reference sequence). The V end lost 5 bases, the J end lost 6 bases, and 11 bases lay between the germline ends. CDR3 sequence (DNA): TGTGCCAGCAGCTCCGGGGATCGTAATTCACCCCTCCACTTT. This gives the protein CASSSGDRNSPLHF.

In its sample, this clone was seen a few times. Written as DNA, the CDR3 is TGTGCCAGTAGTATCTTTTTCTCGGTTTATGGCTACACCTTC. It codes for CASSIFFSVYGYTF. The chain couples TRBV19 to TRBJ1-2, with D uncertain. This CDR3 has 14 residues. Germline V gene lookup returns CDR1 LNHDA and CDR2 SQIVND (reference sequence). V was shortened by 3 bases and J by 5 bases, with 13 bases between the two germline ends.

The rearrangement joins TRBV6-1 to TRBJ1-6; a possible D gene is TRBD1 (5 bases). Germline CDR1 and CDR2: MNHNS and SASEGT. With 1 base removed from V and 10 bases from J, the gap between germline ends came to 8 bases. The CDR3 loop spans 13 amino acids. Written as DNA, the CDR3 is TGTGCCAGCAGTGAAGTCTGGGGCTCACCCCTCCACTTT. It specifies CASSEVWGSPLHF.

The chain recombines TRBV6-2 or TRBV6-3 with TRBJ2-5; 8 positions agree with TRBD2. The CDR3 has 18 amino acids. Per the germline V gene, CDR1 is MNHEY and CDR2 is SVGEGT. J gave up 0 bases and V 3 bases, and 12 bases lay outside the gene matches. Here the CDR3 reads CASSYKGRGVSYQETQYF. The DNA of the CDR3 is TGTGCCAGCAGTTATAAGGGGCGGGGGGTCTCGTACCAAGAGACCCAGTACTTC.

The V gene is TRBV10-3, the J gene TRBJ2-4, with unresolved D. The CDR3 extends over 14 amino acids. Germline CDR1 is ENHRY and CDR2 is SYGVKD. V was pared by 0 bases and J by 5 bases, with 8 bases between. CDR3 coding DNA: TGTGCCATCAGTGAGTCGGGCACCCAAAACATTCAGTACTTC. Its protein is CAISESGTQNIQYF.